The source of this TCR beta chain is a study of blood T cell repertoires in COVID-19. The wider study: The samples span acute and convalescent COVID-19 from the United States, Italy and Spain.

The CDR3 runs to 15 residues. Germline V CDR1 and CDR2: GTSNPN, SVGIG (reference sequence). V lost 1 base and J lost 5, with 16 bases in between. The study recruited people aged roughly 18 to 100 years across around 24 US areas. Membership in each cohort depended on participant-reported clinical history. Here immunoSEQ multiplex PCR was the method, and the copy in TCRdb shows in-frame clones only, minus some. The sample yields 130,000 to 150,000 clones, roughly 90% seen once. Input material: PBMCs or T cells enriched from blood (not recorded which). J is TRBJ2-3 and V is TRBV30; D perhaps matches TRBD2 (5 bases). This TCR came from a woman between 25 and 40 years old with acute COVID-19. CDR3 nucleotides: TGTGCCTGGAGTGGCCTCACGGGAAGACGAGATACGCAGTATTTT. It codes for CAWSGLTGRRDTQYF.